This T cell receptor beta chain emerged from a study of cytomegalovirus exposure and HLA in healthy donors. Study summary: Counted in an early data release were 75 million to 85 million unique TCRs from HLA-typed donors.

Use of 60 Vbeta and 13 Jbeta primers characterized the PCR. Measured with immunoSEQ multiplex PCR; TCRdb has only the in-frame clones, and not every one. The sample totals roughly 54,000 clones; its top ten clones hold more than 10%. As regards this clone: What it binds is not known.

Whole-study findings and limits: Researchers reported from a later analysis that most CMV-associated TCR beta chains appeared HLA-restricted.

The CDR3 loop spans 17 amino acids. CDR1 and CDR2 from the germline V gene are SEHNR and FQNEAQ (reference sequence). J gave up 3 bases and V 1 base, and 10 bases lay outside the gene matches. The genes are TRBV7-9 and TRBJ2-7, with 9 bases matching TRBD1. This clonotype was sampled from a woman aged 25-40 years in good health and CMV-seropositive. The specimen was PBMCs. CDR3 nucleotide sequence: TGTGCCAGCAGCTTAGTTTTTCGACAGGGGGAAAGCTACGAGCAGTACTTC. It is translated as CASSLVFRQGESYEQYF.